Listed below are T cell receptor beta chains from one sample, sequenced in a study of cytomegalovirus exposure and HLA in healthy donors. TCRdb's copy holds only in-frame clones and misses some; the assay was immunoSEQ multiplex PCR. The sample shows some 140,000 clones, around 75% of them seen only once. The sequenced sample was PBMCs. Every receptor here comes from a man under 40 in good health and CMV-seronegative. The CDR3 runs from the conserved cysteine through the conserved F or W. The D gene is left open where the match is weak. Clone size is stated in some rows and not others, as once, few, many or a class when expanded.

NA	TRBV28	NA	TRBJ1-1	TGTGCCAGCAGTCCGCCCGGGGGGGGCCCATCCACTGAAGCTTTCTTT	CASSPPGGGPSTEAFF
TRBD1	TRBV7-9	NA	TRBJ2-7	TGTGCCAGCAGCTACGACAGGGCCTCCTACGAGCAGTACTTC	CASSYDRASYEQYF
TRBD2	TRBV5-4	NA	TRBJ2-3	TGTGCCAGCAGCCTGGGCGGGGGGCCCACAGATACGCAGTATTTT	CASSLGGGPTDTQYF
NA	TRBV30	NA	TRBJ2-7	TGTGCCTGGAGTGTAACACAGGGCTACGAGCAGTACTTC	CAWSVTQGYEQYF
TRBD2	TRBV10-1	NA	TRBJ2-7	TGCGCCAGGCCCATGGGACTACCCCCCTACGAGCAGTACTTC	CARPMGLPPYEQYF
NA	TRBV9	NA	TRBJ1-5	TGTGCCAGCAGCGTGAACCCGACAGATCAGCCCCAGCATTTT	CASSVNPTDQPQHF
TRBD1	TRBV9	NA	TRBJ2-6	TGTGCCAGCAGCGTAACCGGGACAGGGTACTCTGGGGCCAACGTCCTGACTTTC	CASSVTGTGYSGANVLTF
NA	TRBV19	few	TRBJ1-5	TGTGCCAGCAAGACAGAGTATCAGCCCCAGCATTTT	CASKTEYQPQHF
TRBD1	TRBV2	NA	TRBJ2-2	TGTGCCAGCAGTTGGGGCGGGACAGGCGCCGGGGAGCTGTTTTTT	CASSWGGTGAGELFF
TRBD2	TRBV28	few	TRBJ2-5	TGTGCCAGCAGCCTAGGACTAGCGGGTAGTCAAGAGACCCAGTACTTC	CASSLGLAGSQETQYF
NA	TRBV6-6	NA	TRBJ1-5	TGTGCCAGCAGTACCGGGAGAAATCAGCCCCAGCATTTT	CASSTGRNQPQHF
NA	TRBV7-9	NA	TRBJ1-4	TGTGCCAGCAGCTTCAAGACAGCAAAAGCAACTAATGAAAAACTGTTTTTT	CASSFKTAKATNEKLFF
NA	TRBV4-3	NA	TRBJ2-5	TGCGCCAGCAGCCAAGAGCTGCCGGGGGAGACCCAGTACTTC	CASSQELPGETQYF
NA	TRBV4-2	NA	TRBJ2-1	TGTGCCAGCAGCCAAGCCCCGGGACTGATAAGACCCAGCTCCTACAATGAGCAGTTCTTC	CASSQAPGLIRPSSYNEQFF
NA	TRBV28	NA	TRBJ2-3	TGTGCCAGCAGCCAGGGACTTTTGGATACGCAGTATTTT	CASSQGLLDTQYF
TRBD2	TRBV11-2	NA	TRBJ2-5	TGTGCCAGCAGCTGGCCTTGGGCGGGGGAACAAGAGACCCAGTACTTC	CASSWPWAGEQETQYF
NA	TRBV1	NA	TRBJ2-7	TGCACCAGCAGCCAAGAAGATAGCGGGAGAAACTACGAGCAGTACTTC	CTSSQEDSGRNYEQYF
NA	TRBV9	NA	TRBJ2-5	TGTGCCAGCGCTCTCCCCCGTTGGGAGCAGTACTTC	CASALPRWEQYF
TRBD2	TRBV5-5	NA	TRBJ2-1	TGTGCCAGCAGCTTCCCTAGCGGGGGCCACAATGAGCAGTTCTTC	CASSFPSGGHNEQFF
TRBD1	TRBV5-1	NA	TRBJ2-1	TGCGCCAGCAGCCACGGGACAGGGGCAAATGAGCAGTTCTTC	CASSHGTGANEQFF
NA	TRBV28	NA	TRBJ2-7	TGTGCCAGCGCTCAGGGGGGTTCCTACGAGCAGTACTTC	CASAQGGSYEQYF
TRBD1	TRBV13	NA	TRBJ2-2	TGTGCCAGCAGCCATCCCGACAGGGCGAACACCGGGGAGCTGTTTTTT	CASSHPDRANTGELFF
TRBD1	TRBV5-1	few	TRBJ2-6	TGCGCCAGCAGCTTGGGATTGATACGGGACAGGGCCTCTGGGGCCAACGTCCTGACTTTC	CASSLGLIRDRASGANVLTF
NA	TRBV28	NA	TRBJ2-5	TGTGCCAGCAGTTCGGAGACCCAGTACTTC	CASSSETQYF
NA	TRBV30	NA	TRBJ2-1	TGTGCCTGGAGTAGATTATTTATCGGGAGTGGCGATGAGCAGTTCTTC	CAWSRLFIGSGDEQFF
TRBD2	TRBV6-5	NA	TRBJ2-5	TGTGCCAGCACTCCAGCGGGAGGCATCCAAGAGACCCAGTACTTC	CASTPAGGIQETQYF
NA	TRBV18	NA	TRBJ2-7	TGTGCCAGCTCACCGGACAGGTGGAGGGACTACGAGCAGTACTTC	CASSPDRWRDYEQYF
TRBD1	TRBV5-6	NA	TRBJ2-7	TGTGCCAGCAAGGTGGGACAGGGCGACCACGAGCAGTACTTC	CASKVGQGDHEQYF
NA	TRBV19	NA	TRBJ2-3	TGTGCCAGTAAGGTGGGGGGTACGCAGTATTTT	CASKVGGTQYF
NA	TRBV28	NA	TRBJ1-1	TGTGCCAGCAGTGCCCGGGGGGGGCCTTGGGACACTGAAGCTTTCTTT	CASSARGGPWDTEAFF
NA	TRBV29-1	NA	TRBJ1-1	TGCAGCGTTACCACAGATAACACTGAAGCTTTCTTT	CSVTTDNTEAFF
NA	TRBV29-1	NA	TRBJ2-1	TGCAGCGTCGCCGGGCGAGGGGGCTCCTACAATGAGCAGTTCTTC	CSVAGRGGSYNEQFF
NA	TRBV27	once	TRBJ2-7	TGTGCCAGCAGTTCCCGACAGACTGGGTCCTACGAGCAGTACTTC	CASSSRQTGSYEQYF
TRBD2	TRBV7-2	NA	TRBJ2-3	TGTGCCAGCAGCTTAGGGACTAGCGGGCCTGGGGATACGCAGTATTTT	CASSLGTSGPGDTQYF
NA	TRBV5-1	NA	TRBJ1-1	TGCGCCAGCAGCTTGGGGGACACGAGCACTGAAGCTTTCTTT	CASSLGDTSTEAFF
TRBD2	TRBV6-6	NA	TRBJ2-7	TGTGCCAGCAGTTACGAGCGGGAGCGATCCTACGAGCAGTACTTC	CASSYERERSYEQYF
NA	TRBV6-5	NA	TRBJ2-2	TGTGCCACAAGGAGTGGGGAGCTGTTTTTT	CATRSGELFF
NA	TRBV7-2	few	TRBJ2-1	TGTGCCAGCAGTCCTTGGACTGCAGGAGGTGAGCAGTTCTTC	CASSPWTAGGEQFF
NA	TRBV14	once	TRBJ2-5	TGTGCCAGCAGCCACGAGGACACCTACGGTAGCGAGACCCAGTACTTC	CASSHEDTYGSETQYF
NA	TRBV5-4	NA	TRBJ1-2	TGTGCCAGCACTCCTGGCTCAGGCTCTTCTAACTATGGCTACACCTTC	CASTPGSGSSNYGYTF
TRBD1	TRBV4-3	few	TRBJ2-2	TGCGCCAGCAGCCAAGATCGGGGCAGGGGGCGAGCCGGGGAGCTGTTTTTT	CASSQDRGRGRAGELFF
NA	TRBV4-1	NA	TRBJ1-4	TGCGCCAGCAGCCAAGAGCAGGGGAGTGAAAAACTGTTTTTT	CASSQEQGSEKLFF
NA	TRBV5-8	NA	TRBJ1-5	TGTGCCAGCAGCTTCAGGGGTCAGCCCCAGCATTTT	CASSFRGQPQHF
NA	TRBV5-1	NA	TRBJ2-3	TGCGCCAGCACGATCGGGTCAGATACGCAGTATTTT	CASTIGSDTQYF
TRBD1	TRBV29-1	NA	TRBJ2-7	TGCAGCGCAGGACAGGTCCCCTACGAGCAGTACTTC	CSAGQVPYEQYF
NA	TRBV2	few	TRBJ1-2	TGTGCCAGCACCGAGGGGACAACCGGTAACTATGGCTACACCTTC	CASTEGTTGNYGYTF
NA	TRBV5-1	NA	TRBJ2-7	TGCGCCAGCAGTCCACCTCAGACAGTGGGTCCGAGGGAGCAGTACTTC	CASSPPQTVGPREQYF
NA	TRBV15	few	TRBJ2-1	TGTGCCACCAGCATACCCTCGGGACTTCATCGCAATGAGCAGTTCTTC	CATSIPSGLHRNEQFF